A selection of T cell receptor beta chains follows, all from one sample in a study of blood T cells in healthy people across ages. Each CDR3 protein is one row after TCRdb ran MiXCR on the 5' RACE reads. This sample has around 1,900,000 distinct CDR3 sequences, with about 39% found just once. Sequenced sample: blood. The source of these receptors is a human donor in good health. Both conserved end residues are part of each CDR3. The order of the fields is D gene, J gene, clone size, V gene, CDR3 protein, CDR3 DNA. D genes are given only for firm matches. Rows may omit the clone size; those that give it use once, few, many or a size class.

D: .; J: TRBJ1-5; size: .; V: TRBV21-1; CDR3: CASSNQQTPGTGGTQPQHF; DNA: TGTGCCAGCAGCAACCAACAAACCCCTGGGACAGGGGGAACCCAGCCCCAGCATTTT
D: .; J: TRBJ2-5; size: many; V: TRBV7-2; CDR3: CASSFLYGETQYF; DNA: TGTGCCAGCAGTTTCCTGTACGGCGAGACCCAGTACTTC
D: TRBD1; J: TRBJ2-1; size: .; V: TRBV7-6; CDR3: CASSLRTGTVYNGQFF; DNA: TGTGCCAGCAGCTTACGTACCGGGACAGTCTACAATGGGCAGTTCTTC
D: TRBD1; J: TRBJ1-2; size: .; V: TRBV6-5; CDR3: CASTDYRDRNYGYTF; DNA: TGTGCCAGCACCGACTACAGGGACAGAAACTATGGCTACACCTTC
D: .; J: TRBJ2-5; size: few; V: TRBV7-9; CDR3: CASSLGHGQQQETQYF; DNA: TGTGCCAGCAGCTTAGGTCACGGACAGCAACAAGAGACCCAGTACTTC
D: TRBD1; J: TRBJ2-7; size: few; V: TRBV7-2; CDR3: CASSTPGQDYEQYF; DNA: TGTGCCAGCAGCACTCCGGGACAGGATTACGAGCAGTACTTC
D: .; J: TRBJ1-1; size: .; V: TRBV7-2; CDR3: CASSSYPGHTEAFF; DNA: TGTGCCAGCAGCTCCTACCCGGGTCACACTGAAGCTTTCTTT
D: .; J: TRBJ1-2; size: .; V: TRBV11-3; CDR3: CASSSDPSRGYTF; DNA: TGTGCCAGCAGCTCTGACCCGAGCAGGGGCTACACCTTC
D: .; J: TRBJ1-2; size: .; V: TRBV4-3; CDR3: CTSSQEWTVYYGYTF; DNA: TGCACCAGCAGCCAAGAGTGGACAGTGTACTATGGCTACACCTTC
D: .; J: TRBJ2-1; size: .; V: TRBV6-2/TRBV6-3; CDR3: CASSRTLNEQFF; DNA: TGTGCCAGCAGTCGGACCCTAAATGAGCAGTTCTTC
D: .; J: TRBJ1-2; size: .; V: TRBV20-1; CDR3: CSAGGQGEGFYGYTF; DNA: TGCAGTGCTGGGGGCCAAGGGGAGGGATTCTATGGCTACACCTTC
D: .; J: TRBJ1-1; size: .; V: TRBV12-3/TRBV12-4; CDR3: CASSLTGYGTEAFF; DNA: TGTGCCAGCTCACTAACAGGGTACGGCACTGAAGCTTTCTTT
D: .; J: TRBJ2-2; size: .; V: TRBV20-1; CDR3: CSGLRNANTGELFF; DNA: TGCAGTGGGCTGCGCAACGCGAACACCGGGGAGCTGTTTTTT
D: .; J: TRBJ1-2; size: .; V: TRBV5-5; CDR3: CASSLASNSNYGYTF; DNA: TGTGCCAGCAGCTTGGCTAGCAATTCTAACTATGGCTACACCTTC
D: .; J: TRBJ1-2; size: .; V: TRBV7-9; CDR3: CASSSLGGPTNYGYTF; DNA: TGTGCCAGCAGCTCCCTCGGGGGGCCCACTAACTATGGCTACACCTTC
D: .; J: TRBJ2-7; size: many; V: TRBV29-1; CDR3: CSVAAASSYEQYF; DNA: TGCAGCGTTGCCGCGGCCAGCTCCTACGAGCAGTACTTC
D: .; J: TRBJ2-6; size: few; V: TRBV5-1; CDR3: CASSLGPQSSSGANVLTF; DNA: TGCGCCAGCAGCTTGGGGCCACAGAGCTCATCTGGGGCCAACGTCCTGACTTTC
D: .; J: TRBJ1-2; size: .; V: TRBV6-5; CDR3: CTSSRGGNYGYTF; DNA: TGTACCAGCAGCCGGGGCGGAAACTATGGCTACACCTTC
D: .; J: TRBJ2-7; size: many; V: TRBV28; CDR3: CASSWTASSYEQYF; DNA: TGTGCCAGCAGTTGGACCGCTAGCTCCTACGAGCAGTACTTC
D: .; J: TRBJ2-1; size: .; V: TRBV5-4; CDR3: CASSLFLQGGNEQFF; DNA: TGTGCCAGCAGCTTATTCCTACAGGGTGGGAATGAGCAGTTCTTC
D: .; J: TRBJ2-1; size: many; V: TRBV6-5; CDR3: CASSYSPTSTNEQFF; DNA: TGTGCCAGCAGTTACTCGCCCACTAGTACCAATGAGCAGTTCTTC
D: .; J: TRBJ2-4; size: .; V: TRBV28; CDR3: CASSSNVKEQYF; DNA: TGTGCCAGCAGTTCCAATGTGAAAGAGCAGTACTTC
D: .; J: TRBJ2-7; size: .; V: TRBV20-1; CDR3: CSARGRQEASYEQYF; DNA: TGCAGTGCTAGAGGGAGACAGGAAGCCTCCTACGAGCAGTACTTC
D: TRBD1; J: TRBJ2-7; size: few; V: TRBV18; CDR3: CASSPQGVSSYEQYF; DNA: TGTGCCAGCTCACCGCAGGGGGTATCCTCCTACGAGCAGTACTTC
D: TRBD1; J: TRBJ1-6; size: .; V: TRBV6-6; CDR3: CASSLAGGPSPLHF; DNA: TGTGCCAGCAGTTTAGCAGGGGGCCCTTCACCCCTCCACTTT
D: TRBD1; J: TRBJ2-5; size: .; V: TRBV5-1; CDR3: CASSFGQGSQETQYF; DNA: TGCGCCAGCAGCTTTGGACAGGGCTCGCAAGAGACCCAGTACTTC
D: .; J: TRBJ2-4; size: .; V: TRBV12-3/TRBV12-4; CDR3: CASTGYRVGEQYF; DNA: TGTGCCAGCACCGGATACAGGGTGGGTGAGCAGTACTTC